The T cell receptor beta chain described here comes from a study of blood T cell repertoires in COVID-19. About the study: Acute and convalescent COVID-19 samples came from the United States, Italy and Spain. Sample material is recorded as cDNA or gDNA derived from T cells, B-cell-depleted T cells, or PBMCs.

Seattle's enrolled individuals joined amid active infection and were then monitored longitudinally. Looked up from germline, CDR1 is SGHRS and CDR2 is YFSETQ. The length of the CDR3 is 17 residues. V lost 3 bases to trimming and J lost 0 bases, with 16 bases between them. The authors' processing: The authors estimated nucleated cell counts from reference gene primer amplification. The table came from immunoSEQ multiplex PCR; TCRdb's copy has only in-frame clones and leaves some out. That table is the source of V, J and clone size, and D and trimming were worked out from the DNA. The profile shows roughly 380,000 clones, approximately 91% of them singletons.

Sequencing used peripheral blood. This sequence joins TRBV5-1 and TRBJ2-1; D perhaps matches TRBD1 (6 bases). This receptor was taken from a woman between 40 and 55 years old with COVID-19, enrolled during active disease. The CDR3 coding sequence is TGCGCCAGCAGCTCTCGCAGGGGCCTAGGCTCCTACAATGAGCAGTTCTTC. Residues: CASSSRRGLGSYNEQFF.